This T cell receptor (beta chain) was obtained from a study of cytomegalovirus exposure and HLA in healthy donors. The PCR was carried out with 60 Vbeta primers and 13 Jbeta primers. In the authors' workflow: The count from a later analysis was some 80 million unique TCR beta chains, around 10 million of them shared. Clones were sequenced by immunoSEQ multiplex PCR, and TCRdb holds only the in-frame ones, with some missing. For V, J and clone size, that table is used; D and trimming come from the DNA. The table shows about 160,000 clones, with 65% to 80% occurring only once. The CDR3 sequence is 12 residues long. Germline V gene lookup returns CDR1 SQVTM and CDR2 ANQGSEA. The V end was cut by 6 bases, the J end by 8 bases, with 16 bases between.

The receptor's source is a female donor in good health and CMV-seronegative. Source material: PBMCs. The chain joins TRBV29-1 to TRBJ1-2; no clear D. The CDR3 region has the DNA TGCAGCGTCGATGAATGGAGGGCCGGCTACACCTTC. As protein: CSVDEWRAGYTF.